These T cell receptor beta chains were read from a single sample in a study of regulatory T cells in long-lasting Graves disease. TCRdb re-called the multiplex PCR reads with MiXCR, one entry per CDR3 protein. The data show approximately 400,000 distinct CDR3 sequences, under 15% seen once. These same records also appear under a second study, on T cells in Graves' hyperthyroidism and ophthalmopathy.

This specimen consisted of peripheral blood mononuclear cells (PBMCs), obtained at new diagnosis, from a patient treated with antithyroid drugs. These receptors originate from a woman aged 30 to 39 with Graves disease. Each CDR3 is given with its conserved first and last residue. The D gene is left open where the match is weak. The size field is filled for only some rows; it gives once, few, many or a size class.

d_gene: TRBD2
j_gene: TRBJ2-7
v_gene: TRBV7-9
abundance: NA
CDR3nt: TGTGCCAGCAGCTCCCCGACTAGCGGAGGCGACGAGCAGTACTTC
CDR3aa: CASSSPTSGGDEQYF

d_gene: TRBD1
j_gene: TRBJ2-3
v_gene: TRBV5-1
abundance: many
CDR3nt: TGCGCCAGCAGCGGGGCCCCACAGGGGGGCACAGATACGCAGTATTTT
CDR3aa: CASSGAPQGGTDTQYF

d_gene: NA
j_gene: TRBJ2-7
v_gene: TRBV9
abundance: few
CDR3nt: TGTGCCAGCAGCGCAAAGTACTCCTACGAGCAGTACTTC
CDR3aa: CASSAKYSYEQYF

d_gene: TRBD2
j_gene: TRBJ2-1
v_gene: TRBV29-1
abundance: many
CDR3nt: TGCAGCGTTGAAACTAGCGGGAGTAATGAGCAGTTCTTC
CDR3aa: CSVETSGSNEQFF

d_gene: NA
j_gene: TRBJ2-5
v_gene: TRBV9
abundance: NA
CDR3nt: TGTGCCAGCAGCGTAGCGGGTCAACCCCAAGAGACCCAGTACTTC
CDR3aa: CASSVAGQPQETQYF

d_gene: TRBD2
j_gene: TRBJ2-7
v_gene: TRBV19
abundance: many
CDR3nt: TGTGCCAGTAGTGGGGAGGGCACAAGGTACGAGCAGTACTTC
CDR3aa: CASSGEGTRYEQYF

d_gene: TRBD2
j_gene: TRBJ2-2
v_gene: TRBV7-6
abundance: few
CDR3nt: TGTGCCAGCAGCTTCAACATAGCGGGAGGATCGAACACCGGGGAGCTGTTTTTT
CDR3aa: CASSFNIAGGSNTGELFF

d_gene: NA
j_gene: TRBJ1-3
v_gene: TRBV6-2/TRBV6-3
abundance: NA
CDR3nt: TGTGCCAGCAGTCCCGAACAGGGCCTGAGCTCTGGAAACACCATATATTTT
CDR3aa: CASSPEQGLSSGNTIYF

d_gene: NA
j_gene: TRBJ2-5
v_gene: TRBV11-3
abundance: many
CDR3nt: TGTGCCAGCAGCCCAGGGGCCTGGGTGGGGGAGACCCAGTACTTC
CDR3aa: CASSPGAWVGETQYF

d_gene: TRBD2
j_gene: TRBJ2-3
v_gene: TRBV2
abundance: many
CDR3nt: TGTGCCAGCAACCCTTCAGGACTAGCGGTCACAGATACGCAGTATTTT
CDR3aa: CASNPSGLAVTDTQYF

d_gene: NA
j_gene: TRBJ2-2
v_gene: TRBV10-3
abundance: NA
CDR3nt: TGTGCCATGGGGACAACGAACACCGGGGAGCTGTTTTTT
CDR3aa: CAMGTTNTGELFF

d_gene: TRBD1
j_gene: TRBJ1-1
v_gene: TRBV3-1
abundance: many
CDR3nt: TGTGCCAGCAGCCAGGGGACAGGGGTGGCTTTCTTT
CDR3aa: CASSQGTGVAFF

d_gene: TRBD2
j_gene: TRBJ2-5
v_gene: TRBV12-3/TRBV12-4
abundance: many
CDR3nt: TGTGCCAGCAGTTCCGGGCTAGCGGGGCTACAAGAGACCCAGTACTTC
CDR3aa: CASSSGLAGLQETQYF

d_gene: NA
j_gene: TRBJ1-1
v_gene: TRBV27
abundance: NA
CDR3nt: TGTGCCAGCAGTTTGGCACCATTTGGCGGCACTGAAGCTTTCTTT
CDR3aa: CASSLAPFGGTEAFF

d_gene: NA
j_gene: TRBJ1-6
v_gene: TRBV12-3/TRBV12-4
abundance: NA
CDR3nt: TGTGCCAGCGGATTAATAGTAGGCAATTCACCCCTCCACTTT
CDR3aa: CASGLIVGNSPLHF

d_gene: TRBD2
j_gene: TRBJ2-7
v_gene: TRBV24-1
abundance: few
CDR3nt: TGTGCCACCAGTGATCCGGGACTAGCGGGCGAGCAGTACTTC
CDR3aa: CATSDPGLAGEQYF

d_gene: TRBD1
j_gene: TRBJ1-1
v_gene: TRBV7-6
abundance: few
CDR3nt: TGTGCCAGCAGCAGAACCGGGACAGGGAACACTGAAGCTTTCTTT
CDR3aa: CASSRTGTGNTEAFF

d_gene: NA
j_gene: TRBJ2-5
v_gene: TRBV3-1
abundance: many
CDR3nt: TGTGCCAGCAGCACCCGGACGGTGTGGGAAGAGACCCAGTACTTC
CDR3aa: CASSTRTVWEETQYF

d_gene: TRBD1
j_gene: TRBJ2-7
v_gene: TRBV5-6
abundance: few
CDR3nt: TGTGCCAGCAGCGAGGGACAGGGGTTCCGCGAGCAGTACTTC
CDR3aa: CASSEGQGFREQYF

d_gene: NA
j_gene: TRBJ2-7
v_gene: TRBV27
abundance: many
CDR3nt: TGTGCCAGCAGTCGGTTGGGCTACGAGCAGTACTTC
CDR3aa: CASSRLGYEQYF

d_gene: NA
j_gene: TRBJ2-5
v_gene: TRBV24-1
abundance: many
CDR3nt: TGTGCCACCAGCGACTCCAACCGGGGGGAGACCCAGTACTTC
CDR3aa: CATSDSNRGETQYF

d_gene: TRBD1
j_gene: TRBJ1-2
v_gene: TRBV20-1
abundance: few
CDR3nt: TGCAGTGCTTTGCTTCAGGGGGCGAGAGGCTACACCTTC
CDR3aa: CSALLQGARGYTF

d_gene: TRBD2
j_gene: TRBJ2-1
v_gene: TRBV20-1
abundance: NA
CDR3nt: TGCAGTGCTAGAGACCTACTAGCGGGAGGGAGGAATGAGCAGTTCTTC
CDR3aa: CSARDLLAGGRNEQFF

d_gene: NA
j_gene: TRBJ2-1
v_gene: TRBV10-3
abundance: NA
CDR3nt: TGTGCCATCAGTGAGTTGGATCGGGGCGAGTTCTTC
CDR3aa: CAISELDRGEFF

d_gene: NA
j_gene: TRBJ2-7
v_gene: TRBV2
abundance: many
CDR3nt: TGTGCCAGCAGTGTGGGCAGGGGAGCCTACGAGCAGTACTTC
CDR3aa: CASSVGRGAYEQYF

d_gene: TRBD2
j_gene: TRBJ2-1
v_gene: TRBV28
abundance: many
CDR3nt: TGTGCCAGCAGTTTGGGGTGGCTAGCGGGAGTCAGGGATGAGCAGTTCTTC
CDR3aa: CASSLGWLAGVRDEQFF

d_gene: TRBD1
j_gene: TRBJ2-1
v_gene: TRBV12-3/TRBV12-4
abundance: NA
CDR3nt: TGTGCCAGCAGTTTGGAGGGACAGGGAGCTGAGCAGTTCTTC
CDR3aa: CASSLEGQGAEQFF

d_gene: NA
j_gene: TRBJ1-1
v_gene: TRBV12-5
abundance: many
CDR3nt: TGTGCTAGTGGTTTGGCAACGGGGGAACGGTGGACTGAAGCTTTCTTT
CDR3aa: CASGLATGERWTEAFF

d_gene: NA
j_gene: TRBJ1-2
v_gene: TRBV5-1
abundance: NA
CDR3nt: TGTGCCAGCAGCGTCACCACAGGGTATGGCTACACCTTC
CDR3aa: CASSVTTGYGYTF

d_gene: TRBD2
j_gene: TRBJ2-2
v_gene: TRBV10-3
abundance: NA
CDR3nt: TGTGCCAGCAGCGGACTAGCGGCCACCGGGGAGCTGTTTTTT
CDR3aa: CASSGLAATGELFF

d_gene: NA
j_gene: TRBJ2-1
v_gene: TRBV12-3/TRBV12-4
abundance: few
CDR3nt: TGTGCCAGCAGTCCGTCGGCCCCTAAGAAAGCCCCCAATGAGCAGTTCTTC
CDR3aa: CASSPSAPKKAPNEQFF

d_gene: NA
j_gene: TRBJ2-2
v_gene: TRBV5-1
abundance: few
CDR3nt: TGCGCCAGCAGCTGGCGCGGAGGGAACACCGGGGAGCTGTTTTTT
CDR3aa: CASSWRGGNTGELFF

d_gene: NA
j_gene: TRBJ2-5
v_gene: TRBV10-3
abundance: many
CDR3nt: TGTGCCATCAGCGAGCGACAAGAGACCCAGTACTTC
CDR3aa: CAISERQETQYF

d_gene: TRBD1
j_gene: TRBJ2-3
v_gene: TRBV24-1
abundance: many
CDR3nt: TGTGCCACCAGTGACTTACATTCCGGGACAGGGGGTAGGCAGTATTTT
CDR3aa: CATSDLHSGTGGRQYF

d_gene: TRBD2
j_gene: TRBJ2-7
v_gene: TRBV28
abundance: many
CDR3nt: TGTGCCAGCAGACCTCATCTAGCGGGAGGGCACTACGAGCAGTACTTC
CDR3aa: CASRPHLAGGHYEQYF

d_gene: NA
j_gene: TRBJ1-4
v_gene: TRBV28
abundance: few
CDR3nt: TGTGCCAGCAGTCCCCGGACAGTTCTCGGTGAAAAACTGTTTTTT
CDR3aa: CASSPRTVLGEKLFF

d_gene: TRBD1
j_gene: TRBJ1-1
v_gene: TRBV19
abundance: NA
CDR3nt: TGTGCCAGTAGCAAGACAGGGTCTGAAGCTTTCTTT
CDR3aa: CASSKTGSEAFF